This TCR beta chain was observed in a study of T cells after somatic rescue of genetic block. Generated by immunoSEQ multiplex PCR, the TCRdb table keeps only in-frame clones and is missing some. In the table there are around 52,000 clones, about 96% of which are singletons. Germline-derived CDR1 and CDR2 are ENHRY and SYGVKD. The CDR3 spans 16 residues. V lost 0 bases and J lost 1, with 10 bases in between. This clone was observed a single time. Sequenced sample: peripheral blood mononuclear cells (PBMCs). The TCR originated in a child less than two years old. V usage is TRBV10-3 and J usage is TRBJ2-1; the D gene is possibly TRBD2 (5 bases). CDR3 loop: CAISESVRGSYNEQFF. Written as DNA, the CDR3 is TGTGCCATCAGTGAGTCCGTCCGGGGATCCTACAATGAGCAGTTCTTC.